The 20 T cell receptor beta chains below come from one sample, sequenced in a study of T cell repertoires in cytomegalovirus infection. Each CDR3 protein gets one entry after TCRdb re-called the reads with MiXCR. The sample consists of about 180,000 distinct CDR3 sequences, about an eighth of them appearing once. The sequenced sample was PBMCs. Source of these receptors: a human donor in good health (CMV status not recorded). Some clones in this sample may be carry-over from other donors' samples.

This clonotype has only a few counts. This chain links TRBV12-3 or TRBV12-4 with TRBJ2-1, with D possibly matching TRBD2 (7 bases). Trimming removed 1 base from V and 5 bases from J, with 18 bases in between. The CDR3 runs 17 residues. CDR3: CASSLGLGAGAHNEQFF. The CDR3 DNA sequence: TGTGCCAGCAGTTTAGGTCTCGGGGCGGGGGCCCACAATGAGCAGTTCTTC.

The chain joins TRBV12-3 or TRBV12-4 to TRBJ1-2, with a tentative D call TRBD1 (6 bases). V dropped 6 bases and J dropped 4 bases, with 15 bases sitting between them. The CDR3 is 14 amino acids. Here the CDR3 DNA reads TGTGCCAGCAGGGGCCGTGGGGGCTCCTATGGCTACACCTTC. Protein: CASRGRGGSYGYTF.

This chain uses TRBV5-6 with TRBJ1-6; D is undetermined. Trimming shortened V by 4 bases and J by 6 bases, and 8 bases separated the two germline ends. Germline lookup yields CDR1 SGHDT and CDR2 YYEEEE. There are 13 residues in the CDR3. The CDR3 coding sequence is TGTGCCAGCAGCGGCAGGCGTAATTCACCCCTCCACTTT. This sequence encodes CASSGRRNSPLHF.

This clonotype was counted ten times or more. This chain's CDR3 is CSARGEQGQLFF. The CDR3 DNA follows: TGCAGTGCTAGAGGGGAACAGGGGCAGCTATTCTTT. The rearrangement joins TRBV20-1 to TRBJ1-1; 7 nucleotides agree with TRBD1. Trimming cost V 1 base and J 14 bases; bases outside gene matches: 10. The germline V gene encodes CDR1 DFQATT and CDR2 SNEGSKA (reference sequence). CDR3 length: 12 amino acids.

The table lists this clonotype with a few counts. The genes are TRBV11-2 and TRBJ1-5, with 9 bases aligning to TRBD1. The CDR3 sequence is 17 residues long. In germline, CDR1 is SGHAT, CDR2 FQNNGV. Trimming removed 4 bases from V and 3 bases from J; junction bases left unmatched: 10. The CDR3 reads CASSSGGTGGYNQPQHF. As DNA, the CDR3 is TGTGCCAGCAGCTCTGGGGGCACAGGGGGCTACAATCAGCCCCAGCATTTT.

This clonotype was counted at least ten times. V usage is TRBV12-5 and J usage is TRBJ2-5, with TRBD1 as a possible D gene (5 bases). V lost 5 bases and J 1 base, leaving 8 bases between the germline ends. The germline CDR1 and CDR2 sequences are LGHNT and FRNRAP. The CDR3 loop spans 13 amino acids. This CDR3 reads CASGHDSQETQYF. CDR3 DNA sequence: TGTGCTAGTGGTCACGACAGCCAAGAGACCCAGTACTTC. The full variable domain, in which reference TRBV12-5 and TRBJ2-5 provide the parts outside the CDR3, is DARVTQTPRHKVTEMGQEVTMRCQPILGHNTVFWYRQTMMQGLELLAYFRNRAPLDDSGMPKDRFSAEMPDATLATLKIQPSEPRDSAVYFCASGHDSQETQYFGPGTRLLVL.

This clonotype was seen repeatedly, ten times or more. This chain connects TRBV7-8 to TRBJ1-3, with D possibly being TRBD1 (5 bases). This CDR3 comprises 15 residues. V dropped 2 bases and J dropped 1 base, with 9 bases sitting between them. Germline lookup yields CDR1 SGHVS and CDR2 FQNEAQ. DNA of the CDR3: TGTGCCAGCAGCTTAAGCAGGGATTCTGGAAACACCATATATTTT. As protein: CASSLSRDSGNTIYF.

For this clonotype: With a much larger clone just one base away, this may be a read error. The chain is built from TRBV7-9 and TRBJ2-1, with 12 bases fitting TRBD2. The V segment lost 0 bases and the J segment 8 bases; nucleotides outside the gene matches: 11. Germline V gene sequence: CDR1 SEHNR, CDR2 FQNEAQ (reference sequence). The CDR3 consists of 18 residues. Here the CDR3 reads CASSLAKGASGRVDEQFF. In DNA, the CDR3 is TGTGCCAGCAGCTTAGCGAAGGGGGCTAGCGGGAGGGTTGATGAGCAGTTCTTC.

The V call is TRBV29-1, the J call TRBJ1-2; D may be TRBD1 (5 bases). V was clipped by 3 bases and J by 8 bases, with 19 bases between them. This CDR3 contains 14 residues. Per the germline V gene, CDR1 is SQVTM and CDR2 is ANQGSEA. Here the CDR3 DNA reads TGCAGCGTTGATAGGGGCAAAGAGGGGCGCGGCTACACCTTC. It is translated as CSVDRGKEGRGYTF.

There are a few counts of this clonotype. The chain uses TRBV28 and TRBJ1-5; possible D gene TRBD1, 5 bases. V lost 11 bases, J lost 5 bases, and 19 bases lay in between. The CDR3 loop spans 14 amino acids. In germline, CDR1 is MDHEN, CDR2 SYDVKM. The CDR3 is CAVPGRGLDQPQHF. In DNA, the CDR3 is TGTGCCGTACCTGGAAGGGGCCTTGATCAGCCCCAGCATTTT.

This clonotype has at least ten counts. The chain joins TRBV28 to TRBJ2-1; D may be TRBD1 or TRBD2 (5 bases each). V was trimmed by 1 base and J by 1 base, leaving 14 bases between them. Germline CDR1 and CDR2: MDHEN and SYDVKM. The length of the CDR3 is 17 residues. The CDR3 DNA sequence: TGTGCCAGCAGTTTATTAACTCTGGGACGTTCCTACAATGAGCAGTTCTTC. Its protein product is CASSLLTLGRSYNEQFF.

This clonotype has only a few counts. Written as DNA, the CDR3 is TGTGCCAGCTCCCCGGGAGGGGAAACTGAAGCTTTCTTT. The encoded protein is CASSPGGETEAFF. This chain connects TRBV18 to TRBJ1-1; D may be TRBD1 (5 bases). Germline-derived CDR1 and CDR2 are KGHSH and LQKENI. The V and J ends lost 6 bases and 5 bases respectively, with 13 bases between them. The CDR3 covers 13 residues.

This clonotype showed up just a few times. The V call is TRBV29-1, the J call TRBJ2-1; D perhaps matches TRBD1 (6 bases). V shed 5 bases and J shed 8 bases, with 16 bases lying between them. Germline V gives CDR1 SQVTM, CDR2 ANQGSEA. CDR3 length equals 13 residues. CDR3 amino acids: CSVPLRGTHEQFF. In nucleotides, the CDR3 is TGCAGCGTTCCCCTCAGGGGCACCCATGAGCAGTTCTTC.

Ten or more counts support this clonotype. The chain recombines TRBV7-2 with TRBJ2-1, with 12 bases lining up with TRBD2. The CDR3 sequence is 15 residues long. Germline loops: CDR1 SGHTA, CDR2 FQGNSA. V was clipped by 5 bases and J by 5 bases; unmatched bases: 4. Written as DNA, the CDR3 is TGTGCCAGCAGCCAACTAGCGGGGGGAAACAATGAGCAGTTCTTC. It codes for CASSQLAGGNNEQFF. Using reference TRBV7-2 and TRBJ2-1 for the parts outside the CDR3, the full variable domain is GAGVSQSPSNKVTEKGKDVELRCDPISGHTALYWYRQSLGQGLEFLIYFQGNSAPDKSGLPSDRFSAERTGGSVSTLTIQRTQQEDSAVYLCASSQLAGGNNEQFFGPGTRLTVL.

This clonotype was detected many times. The V gene is TRBV7-2, the J gene TRBJ2-3; tentatively, D is TRBD1 or TRBD2 (5 bases each). The CDR3 is made up of 16 amino acids. CDR1 and CDR2 (germline): SGHTA, FQGNSA. Trimming cost V 4 bases and J 2 bases, with 16 bases left between them. The CDR3 DNA sequence: TGTGCCAGCAGCTCGAGAGGGGTGACACACACAGATACGCAGTATTTT. It codes for CASSSRGVTHTDTQYF.

This clonotype showed up just a few times. The V and J genes are TRBV28 and TRBJ2-5; 8 bases fit TRBD2. After removal of 3 bases from V and 0 bases from J, the junction contained 12 bases not matched to a gene. This CDR3 has 18 amino acids. Germline V gene data show CDR1 as MDHEN and CDR2 as SYDVKM. Here the CDR3 reads CASSFLASGWVNQETQYF. CDR3 nucleotides: TGTGCCAGCAGTTTTTTGGCTAGCGGGTGGGTAAACCAAGAGACCCAGTACTTC.

This clonotype was seen repeatedly, ten times or more. The chain links TRBV28 to TRBJ2-7; the match to TRBD2 covers 7 bases. With V trimmed by 2 bases and J by 6 bases, 7 bases remained unmatched. Germline-derived CDR1 and CDR2 are MDHEN and SYDVKM. This CDR3 spans 14 amino acids. The CDR3 nucleotides read TGTGCCAGCAGTTTAGGGGGGAGGGCCACCGAGCAGTACTTC. Translating gives CASSLGGRATEQYF.

This clonotype was seen at least ten times. The chain links TRBV7-9 to TRBJ2-7; 9 bases match TRBD2. The V segment lost 3 bases and the J segment 3 bases; nucleotides outside the gene matches: 9. The CDR3 has 16 amino acids. Germline lookup yields CDR1 SEHNR and CDR2 FQNEAQ (reference sequence). CDR3 sequence (DNA): TGTGCCAGCAGCTTTTTTATGCTAGCGGGAAACTACGAGCAGTACTTC. Translated, it gives CASSFFMLAGNYEQYF.

The chain carries TRBV7-9 and TRBJ1-1; D is undetermined. CDR3 size: 11 residues. V was clipped by 4 bases and J by 9 bases, with 9 bases between them. The germline V gene encodes CDR1 SEHNR and CDR2 FQNEAQ (reference sequence). The CDR3 DNA reads TGTGCCAGCAGCTCAACTCCAAAAGCTTTCTTT. This gives the protein CASSSTPKAFF.

This clonotype was counted many times. This chain connects TRBV6-4 to TRBJ2-1; a weak D match, TRBD2 (6 bases). The CDR3 contains 16 residues. Germline CDR1 is MRHNA and CDR2 is SNTAGT. Trimming removed 4 bases from V and 0 bases from J, with 13 bases in between. The CDR3 protein is CASSGRAPSSYNEQFF. The CDR3 coding sequence is TGTGCCAGCAGTGGGAGGGCGCCTAGCTCCTACAATGAGCAGTTCTTC.